At least ten counts were recorded for the clone carrying this T cell receptor beta chain. Antigen specificity is unknown. These data are taken from a study of response to subunit inactivated influenza vaccine. Study-wide results and limits: New T cells are recruited in small numbers by each seasonal influenza vaccination, according to the authors' suggestion.

TCRdb fed the RT-PCR reads into MiXCR, producing one record per CDR3 protein. The repertoire holds approximately 250,000 distinct CDR3 sequences, with about 12% as singletons. Trimming removed 0 bases at V and 7 bases at J, with 9 bases between. The germline CDR1 and CDR2 sequences are SGHRS and YFSETQ. This CDR3 comprises 13 residues. The sequence was collected from a man aged 45-65 years who received an inactivated influenza vaccine. The source material was non-naive T cells sorted from PBMCs, sampled roughly 2 weeks before vaccination. This chain joins TRBV5-1 and TRBJ2-3; D is uncertain. The CDR3 nucleotides read TGCGCCAGCAGCTTGGGCCCGTTTAATACGCAGTATTTT. Translated, it gives CASSLGPFNTQYF.